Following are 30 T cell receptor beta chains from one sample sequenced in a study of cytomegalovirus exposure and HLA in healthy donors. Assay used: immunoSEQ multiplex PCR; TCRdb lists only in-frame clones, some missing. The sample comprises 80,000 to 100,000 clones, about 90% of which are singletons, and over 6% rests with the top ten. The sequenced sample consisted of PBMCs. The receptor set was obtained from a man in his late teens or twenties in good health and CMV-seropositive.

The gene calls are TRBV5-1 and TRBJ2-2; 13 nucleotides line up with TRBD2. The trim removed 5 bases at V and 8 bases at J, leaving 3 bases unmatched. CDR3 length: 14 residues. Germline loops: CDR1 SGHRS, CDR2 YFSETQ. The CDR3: CASRRLAGGGELFF. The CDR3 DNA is TGCGCCAGCAGGCGACTAGCGGGAGGAGGGGAGCTGTTTTTT.

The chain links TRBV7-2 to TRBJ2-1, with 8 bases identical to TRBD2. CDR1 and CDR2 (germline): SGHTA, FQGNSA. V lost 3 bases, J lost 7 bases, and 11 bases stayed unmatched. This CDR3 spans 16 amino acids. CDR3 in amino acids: CASSLLGSGRWNEQFF. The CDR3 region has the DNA TGTGCCAGCAGCTTGCTGGGCAGCGGGAGATGGAATGAGCAGTTCTTC.

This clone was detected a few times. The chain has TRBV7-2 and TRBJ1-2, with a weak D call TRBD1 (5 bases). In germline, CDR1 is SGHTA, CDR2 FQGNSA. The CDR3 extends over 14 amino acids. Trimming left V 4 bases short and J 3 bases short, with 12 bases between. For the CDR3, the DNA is TGTGCCAGCAGCTGGGGGGTGTCAGACTATGGCTACACCTTC. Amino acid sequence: CASSWGVSDYGYTF.

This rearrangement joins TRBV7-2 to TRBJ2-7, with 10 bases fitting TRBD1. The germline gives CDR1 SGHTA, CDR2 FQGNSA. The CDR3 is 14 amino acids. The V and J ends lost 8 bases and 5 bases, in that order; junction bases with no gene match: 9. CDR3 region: CASRRGQGSDEQYF. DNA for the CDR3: TGTGCCAGCCGGCGGGGACAGGGGTCCGACGAGCAGTACTTC.

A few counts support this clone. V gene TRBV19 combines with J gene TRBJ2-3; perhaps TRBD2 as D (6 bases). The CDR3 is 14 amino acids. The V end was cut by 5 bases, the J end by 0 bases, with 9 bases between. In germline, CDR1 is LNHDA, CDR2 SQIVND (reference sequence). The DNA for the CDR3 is TGTGCCAGTAGTCTCCGGGAGAGCACAGATACGCAGTATTTT. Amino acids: CASSLRESTDTQYF.

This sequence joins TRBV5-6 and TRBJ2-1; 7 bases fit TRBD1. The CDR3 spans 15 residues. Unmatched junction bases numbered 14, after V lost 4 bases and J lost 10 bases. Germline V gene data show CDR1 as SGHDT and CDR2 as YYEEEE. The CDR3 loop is CASSKGQSYASEQFF. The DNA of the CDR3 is TGTGCCAGCAGCAAGGGACAGTCCTACGCGAGCGAGCAGTTCTTC.

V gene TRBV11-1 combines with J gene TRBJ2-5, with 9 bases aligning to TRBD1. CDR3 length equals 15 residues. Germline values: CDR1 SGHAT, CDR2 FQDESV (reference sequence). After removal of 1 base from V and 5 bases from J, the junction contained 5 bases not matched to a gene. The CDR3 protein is CASSLGDREMETQYF. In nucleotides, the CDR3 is TGTGCCAGCAGCTTAGGGGACAGGGAGATGGAGACCCAGTACTTC.

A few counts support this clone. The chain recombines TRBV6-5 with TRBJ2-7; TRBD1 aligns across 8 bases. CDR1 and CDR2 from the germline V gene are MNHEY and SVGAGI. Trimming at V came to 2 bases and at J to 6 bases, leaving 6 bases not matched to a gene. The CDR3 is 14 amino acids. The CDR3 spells CASSYGRGRFEQYF. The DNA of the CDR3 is TGTGCCAGCAGTTACGGCAGGGGGCGATTCGAGCAGTACTTC.

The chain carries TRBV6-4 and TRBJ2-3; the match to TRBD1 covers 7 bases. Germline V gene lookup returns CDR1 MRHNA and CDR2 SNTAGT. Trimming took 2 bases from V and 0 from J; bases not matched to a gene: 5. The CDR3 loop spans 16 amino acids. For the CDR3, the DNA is TGTGCCAGCAGTGACCAGGGGGACGGCAGCACAGATACGCAGTATTTT. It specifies CASSDQGDGSTDTQYF.

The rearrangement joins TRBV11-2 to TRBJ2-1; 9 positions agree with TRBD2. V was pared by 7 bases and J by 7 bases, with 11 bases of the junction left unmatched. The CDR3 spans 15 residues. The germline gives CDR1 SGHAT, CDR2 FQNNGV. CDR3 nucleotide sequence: TGTGCCAGCACATCCGGGACTAGCACAGGGAATGAGCAGTTCTTC. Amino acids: CASTSGTSTGNEQFF.

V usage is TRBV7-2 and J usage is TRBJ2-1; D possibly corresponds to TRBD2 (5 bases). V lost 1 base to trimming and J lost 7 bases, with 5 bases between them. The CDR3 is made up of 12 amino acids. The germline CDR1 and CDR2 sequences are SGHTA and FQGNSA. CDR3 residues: CASSLGRNEQFF. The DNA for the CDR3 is TGTGCCAGCAGCTTAGGGAGGAATGAGCAGTTCTTC. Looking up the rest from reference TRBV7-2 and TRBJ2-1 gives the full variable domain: GAGVSQSPSNKVTEKGKDVELRCDPISGHTALYWYRQSLGQGLEFLIYFQGNSAPDKSGLPSDRFSAERTGGSVSTLTIQRTQQEDSAVYLCASSLGRNEQFFGPGTRLTVL.

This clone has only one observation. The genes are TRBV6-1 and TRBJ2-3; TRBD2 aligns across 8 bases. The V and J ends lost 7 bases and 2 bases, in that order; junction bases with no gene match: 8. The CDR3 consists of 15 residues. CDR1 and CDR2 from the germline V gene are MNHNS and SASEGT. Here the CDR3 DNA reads TGTGCCAGCATCTTATTAGCGGGGTACACAGATACGCAGTATTTT. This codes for CASILLAGYTDTQYF.

This CDR3 reads CASSLNGGNTGELFF. CDR3 coding DNA: TGTGCCAGCAGCTTAAATGGAGGGAACACCGGGGAGCTGTTTTTT. The genes are TRBV11-3 and TRBJ2-2, with D possibly matching TRBD2 (5 bases). CDR3 size: 15 residues. Trimming pared 2 bases from V and 1 base from J, leaving 8 bases between. CDR1 is SGHNT, CDR2 YENEEA, per germline.

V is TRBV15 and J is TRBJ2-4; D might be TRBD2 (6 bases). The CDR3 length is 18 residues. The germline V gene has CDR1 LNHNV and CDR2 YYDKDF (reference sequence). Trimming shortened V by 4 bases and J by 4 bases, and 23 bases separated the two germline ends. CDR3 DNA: TGTGCCACCAGCATACAAACAAACCCGGGAGCCACTAAAAACATTCAGTACTTC. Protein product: CATSIQTNPGATKNIQYF.

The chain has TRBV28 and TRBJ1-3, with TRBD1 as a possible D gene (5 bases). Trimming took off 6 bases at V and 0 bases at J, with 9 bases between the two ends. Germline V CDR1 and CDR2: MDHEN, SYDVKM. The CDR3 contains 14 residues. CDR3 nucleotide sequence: TGTGCCAGCAGACAGGAACTCTCTGGAAACACCATATATTTT. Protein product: CASRQELSGNTIYF.

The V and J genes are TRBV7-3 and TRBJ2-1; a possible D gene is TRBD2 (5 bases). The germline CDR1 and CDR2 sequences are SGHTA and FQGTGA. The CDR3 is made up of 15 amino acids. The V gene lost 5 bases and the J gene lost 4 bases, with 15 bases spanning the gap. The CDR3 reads CASSPSSRRYNEQFF. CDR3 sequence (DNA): TGTGCCAGCAGCCCATCTAGCCGGAGATACAATGAGCAGTTCTTC. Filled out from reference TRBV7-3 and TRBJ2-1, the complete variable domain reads GAGVSQTPSNKVTEKGKYVELRCDPISGHTALYWYRQSLGQGPEFLIYFQGTGAADDSGLPNDRFFAVRPEGSVSTLKIQRTERGDSAVYLCASSPSSRRYNEQFFGPGTRLTVL.

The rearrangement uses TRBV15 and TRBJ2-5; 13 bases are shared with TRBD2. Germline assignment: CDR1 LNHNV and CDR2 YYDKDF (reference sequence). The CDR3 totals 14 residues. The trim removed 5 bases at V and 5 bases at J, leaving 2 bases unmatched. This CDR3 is CATSQLAGGETQYF. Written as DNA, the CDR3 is TGTGCCACCAGCCAACTAGCGGGGGGGGAGACCCAGTACTTC.

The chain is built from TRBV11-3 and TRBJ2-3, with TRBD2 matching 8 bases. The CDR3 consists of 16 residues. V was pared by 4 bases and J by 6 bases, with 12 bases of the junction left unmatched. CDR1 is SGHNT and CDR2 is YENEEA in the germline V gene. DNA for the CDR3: TGTGCCAGCAGCTCCGGACTAGCAGGCTCCGGGGATACGCAGTATTTT. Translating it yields CASSSGLAGSGDTQYF.

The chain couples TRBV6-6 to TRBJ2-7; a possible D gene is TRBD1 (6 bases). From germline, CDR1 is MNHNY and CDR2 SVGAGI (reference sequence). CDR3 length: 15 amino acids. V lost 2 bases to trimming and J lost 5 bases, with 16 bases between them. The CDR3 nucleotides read TGTGCCAGCAGTTACGTGCAGGGGTCTTTTCACGAGCAGTACTTC. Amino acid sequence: CASSYVQGSFHEQYF.

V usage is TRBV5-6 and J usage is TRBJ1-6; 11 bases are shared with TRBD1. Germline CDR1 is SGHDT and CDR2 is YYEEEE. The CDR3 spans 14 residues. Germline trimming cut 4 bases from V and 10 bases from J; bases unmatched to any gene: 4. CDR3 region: CASSPGTGGSPLHF. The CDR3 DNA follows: TGTGCCAGCAGCCCCGGGACAGGGGGATCACCCCTCCACTTT.

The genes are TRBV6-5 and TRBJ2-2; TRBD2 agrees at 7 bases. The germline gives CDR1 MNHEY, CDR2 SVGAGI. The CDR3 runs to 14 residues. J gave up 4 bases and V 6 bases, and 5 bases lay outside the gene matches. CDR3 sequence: CASSTSAGTGELFF. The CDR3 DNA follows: TGTGCCAGCAGCACTAGCGCGGGCACCGGGGAGCTGTTTTTT.

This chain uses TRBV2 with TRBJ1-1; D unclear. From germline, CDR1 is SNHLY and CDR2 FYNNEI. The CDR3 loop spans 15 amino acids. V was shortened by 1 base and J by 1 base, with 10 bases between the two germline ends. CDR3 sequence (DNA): TGTGCCAGCAGTGAAGACCGGGTTTCGAACACTGAAGCTTTCTTT. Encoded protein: CASSEDRVSNTEAFF.

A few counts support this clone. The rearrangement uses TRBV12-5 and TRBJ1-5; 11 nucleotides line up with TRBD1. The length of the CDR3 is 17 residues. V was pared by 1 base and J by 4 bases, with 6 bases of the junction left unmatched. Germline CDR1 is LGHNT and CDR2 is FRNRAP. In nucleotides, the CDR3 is TGTGCTAGTGGTTTGGGTTGGGACAGGGGGTGGAATCAGCCCCAGCATTTT. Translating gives CASGLGWDRGWNQPQHF. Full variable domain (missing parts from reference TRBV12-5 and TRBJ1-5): DARVTQTPRHKVTEMGQEVTMRCQPILGHNTVFWYRQTMMQGLELLAYFRNRAPLDDSGMPKDRFSAEMPDATLATLKIQPSEPRDSAVYFCASGLGWDRGWNQPQHFGDGTRLSIL.

The CDR3 coding sequence is TGTGCCAGCAGTCCCCGGGAGCTAAACTATGGCTACACCTTC. This translates into CASSPRELNYGYTF. The chain links TRBV6-5 to TRBJ1-2; no clear D gene. From germline, CDR1 is MNHEY and CDR2 SVGAGI. This CDR3 spans 14 amino acids. V lost 5 bases to trimming and J lost 2 bases, with 12 bases between them.

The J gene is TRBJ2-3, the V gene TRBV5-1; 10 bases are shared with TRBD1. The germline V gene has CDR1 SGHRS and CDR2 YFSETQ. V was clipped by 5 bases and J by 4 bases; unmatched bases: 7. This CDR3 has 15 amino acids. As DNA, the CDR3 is TGCGCCAGCAGGAAGACAGGGGGCGCATCAGATACGCAGTATTTT. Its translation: CASRKTGGASDTQYF.

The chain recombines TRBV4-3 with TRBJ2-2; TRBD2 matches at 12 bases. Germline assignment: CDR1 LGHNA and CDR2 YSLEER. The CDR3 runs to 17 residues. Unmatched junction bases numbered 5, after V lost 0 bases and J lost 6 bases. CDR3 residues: CASSQDASGRGAGELFF. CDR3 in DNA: TGCGCCAGCAGCCAAGACGCTAGCGGGAGGGGGGCCGGGGAGCTGTTTTTT.

The CDR3 DNA is TGTGCCAGCAGTTCCAACTACGAGCAGTACTTC. Translation gives CASSSNYEQYF. This sequence joins TRBV6-6 and TRBJ2-7, with D unclear. The length of the CDR3 is 11 residues. Germline V lookup: CDR1 MNHNY, CDR2 SVGAGI (reference sequence). V shed 4 bases and J shed 3 bases, with 4 bases lying between them.

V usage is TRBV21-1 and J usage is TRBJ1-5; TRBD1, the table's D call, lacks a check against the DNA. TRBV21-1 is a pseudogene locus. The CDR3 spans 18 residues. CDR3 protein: CASSPTRRTGGEDQPQHF. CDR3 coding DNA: TGTGCCAGCAGCCCCACAAGAAGGACAGGGGGCGAAGATCAGCCCCAGCATTTT.

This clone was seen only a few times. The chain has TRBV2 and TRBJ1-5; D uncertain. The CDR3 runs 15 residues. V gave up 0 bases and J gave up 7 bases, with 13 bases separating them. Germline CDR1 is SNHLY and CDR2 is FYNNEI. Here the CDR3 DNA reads TGTGCCAGCAGTGAAGCGCGGTATGCTATCCAGCCCCAGCATTTT. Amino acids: CASSEARYAIQPQHF.

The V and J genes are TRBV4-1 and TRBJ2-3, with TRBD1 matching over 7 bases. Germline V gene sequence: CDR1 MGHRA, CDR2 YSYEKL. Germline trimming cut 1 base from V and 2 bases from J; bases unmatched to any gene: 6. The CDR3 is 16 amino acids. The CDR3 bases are TGCGCCAGCAGCCAAGCCGGGACAGCAGTCACAGATACGCAGTATTTT. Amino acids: CASSQAGTAVTDTQYF.